One sample yielded the 8 T cell receptor beta chains listed below, sequenced in a study of cytotoxic CD8 clonotypes in ibrutinib-treated CLL. Assay: immunoSEQ multiplex PCR; the TCRdb copy retains only in-frame clones and omits some. The sample has 110,000 to 150,000 clones; more than 75% are singletons. The sequenced sample was PBMCs, obtained after 24 months of ibrutinib treatment. The receptors here all came from a human donor with chronic lymphocytic leukemia.

The chain joins TRBV4-1 to TRBJ2-2; D unresolved. Trimming stripped 0 bases from V and 1 base from J, with 6 bases between. CDR1 is MGHRA and CDR2 is YSYEKL in the germline V gene. The CDR3 loop spans 15 amino acids. CDR3 coding DNA: TGCGCCAGCAGCCAAGATTGGCTGAACACCGGGGAGCTGTTTTTT. It translates to CASSQDWLNTGELFF.

This clone was detected only a few times. The chain uses TRBV19 and TRBJ2-1; maybe TRBD1 (6 bases). Germline V gene lookup returns CDR1 LNHDA and CDR2 SQIVND (reference sequence). The CDR3 length is 14 residues. The ends were cut back, 0 bases at V and 12 bases at J, with 15 bases in the middle. CDR3 loop: CASSIDRDNVGQFF. Written as DNA, the CDR3 is TGTGCCAGTAGTATAGACCGGGACAACGTCGGGCAGTTCTTC.

The rearrangement joins TRBV28 to TRBJ2-7, with D possibly being TRBD2 (5 bases). Trimming took 6 bases from V and 3 from J, leaving 9 bases between them. The CDR3 runs 12 residues. Germline lookup yields CDR1 MDHEN and CDR2 SYDVKM. DNA of the CDR3: TGTGCCAGCAGGGGGAGTAACTACGAGCAGTACTTC. Translating gives CASRGSNYEQYF.

The chain combines TRBV6-1 with TRBJ2-4, with D maybe TRBD2 (5 bases). CDR1 and CDR2 (germline): MNHNS, SASEGT. Trimming took 7 bases from V and 6 from J, leaving 13 bases between them. CDR3 size: 13 residues. The CDR3 sequence: CASIPAGGNIQYF. The CDR3 DNA reads TGTGCCAGCATTCCGGCGGGCGGAAACATTCAGTACTTC.

The genes are TRBV19 and TRBJ1-4, with D perhaps matching TRBD1 (5 bases). V shed 6 bases and J shed 10 bases, with 15 bases lying between them. Germline CDR1 reads LNHDA; CDR2 reads SQIVND (reference sequence). The CDR3 is 13 amino acids. The chain's CDR3 is CASSMGGTGKLFF. As DNA, the CDR3 is TGTGCCAGTAGCATGGGGGGGACGGGAAAACTGTTTTTT.

The chain couples TRBV7-7 to TRBJ2-1; TRBD1 might be the D (5 bases). CDR1 and CDR2 from the germline V gene are SSHAT and FNYEAQ (reference sequence). Trimming left V 5 bases short and J 8 bases short, with 10 bases between. CDR3 size: 12 residues. CDR3 DNA: TGTGCCAGCAGCCAGGGAAACGATGAGCAGTTCTTC. This encodes CASSQGNDEQFF.

This clone was detected only a few times. The genes are TRBV9 and TRBJ2-1, with 12 nucleotides matching TRBD2. The CDR3 loop spans 16 amino acids. V lost 0 bases, J lost 7 bases, and 5 bases stayed unmatched. From germline, CDR1 is SGDLS and CDR2 YYNGEE. DNA of the CDR3: TGTGCCAGCAGCGTAGCGGGGCTAGCGGGAGGGAATGAGCAGTTCTTC. Translated, it gives CASSVAGLAGGNEQFF. The whole variable domain, filled in from reference TRBV9 and TRBJ2-1, reads DSGVTQTPKHLITATGQRVTLRCSPRSGDLSVYWYQQSLDQGLQFLIQYYNGEERAKGNILERFSAQQFPDLHSELNLSSLELGDSALYFCASSVAGLAGGNEQFFGPGTRLTVL.

The J gene is TRBJ2-7, the V gene TRBV20-1; D is ambiguous. Germline V gene sequence: CDR1 DFQATT, CDR2 SNEGSKA (reference sequence). The CDR3 loop spans 11 amino acids. Deletions cut 0 bases from V and 6 bases from J, with 6 bases between. CDR3 region: CSARDLAEQYF. CDR3 sequence (DNA): TGCAGTGCTAGAGATCTGGCCGAGCAGTACTTC.